This TCR beta chain was identified during a study of T cell repertoires in cytomegalovirus infection. Turning to the study itself: Indications came from public TCR beta signatures; they pointed to CMV infection and to a matching HLA type. Study-level findings and limits: HLA-C-restricted CMV-specific TCR beta clonotypes were dominant in the ex vivo response. Summed frequency of shared TCR beta families picked out CMV carriers who also had the relevant HLA.

The CDR3 is made up of 17 amino acids. Between the trimmed V and J ends, which lost 6 bases and 2 bases, there was a span of 23 bases. Germline V gene lookup returns CDR1 DFQATT and CDR2 SNEGSKA (reference sequence). One entry per CDR3 protein, called by TCRdb with MiXCR from the reads. The table lists 200,000 to 300,000 distinct CDR3 sequences, more than 9% of them singletons, with 1.6% in the top ten. In its sample, this clonotype was seen a few times. Its specificity is unknown. The TCR sequence derives from a human donor in good health (CMV status not recorded). Some clones in this sample may be carry-over from other donors' samples. V gene TRBV20-1 combines with J gene TRBJ1-5; TRBD1 might be the D (5 bases). Sequencing was carried out using PBMCs. The CDR3 DNA follows: TGCAGTGCCCTAAAAGCCTTCGAGGGGATCGGCAATCAGCCCCAGCATTTT. Residues: CSALKAFEGIGNQPQHF.